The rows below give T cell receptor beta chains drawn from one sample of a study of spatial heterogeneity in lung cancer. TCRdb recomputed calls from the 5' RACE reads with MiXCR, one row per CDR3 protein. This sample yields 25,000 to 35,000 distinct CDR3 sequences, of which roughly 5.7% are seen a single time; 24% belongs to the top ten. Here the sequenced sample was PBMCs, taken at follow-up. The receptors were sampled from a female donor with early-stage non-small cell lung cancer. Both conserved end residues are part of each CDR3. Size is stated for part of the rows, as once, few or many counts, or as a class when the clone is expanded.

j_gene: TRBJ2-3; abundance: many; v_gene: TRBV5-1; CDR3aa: CASSLLAGAVSDTQYF
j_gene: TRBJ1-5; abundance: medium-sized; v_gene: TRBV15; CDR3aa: CATSRDDRRSSNQPQHF
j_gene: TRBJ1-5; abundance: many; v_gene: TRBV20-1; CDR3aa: CSASQDSNQPQHF
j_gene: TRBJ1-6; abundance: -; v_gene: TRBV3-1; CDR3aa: CANSPGGPRSPLHF
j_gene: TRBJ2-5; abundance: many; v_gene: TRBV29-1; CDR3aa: CSVGPLSGWETQYF
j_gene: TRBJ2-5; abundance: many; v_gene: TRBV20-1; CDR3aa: CSARDNGGPETQYF
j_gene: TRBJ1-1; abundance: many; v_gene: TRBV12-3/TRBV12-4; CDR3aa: CASTLGGTEAFF
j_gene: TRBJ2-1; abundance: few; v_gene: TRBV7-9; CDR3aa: CASSLGDRGLYEQFF
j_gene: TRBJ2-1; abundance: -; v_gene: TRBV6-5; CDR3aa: CASSYSEEQFF
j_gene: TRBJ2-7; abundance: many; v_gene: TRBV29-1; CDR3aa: CSVEDPRGGVDEQYF
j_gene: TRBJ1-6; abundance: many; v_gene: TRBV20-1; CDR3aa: CSARERDNSPLHF
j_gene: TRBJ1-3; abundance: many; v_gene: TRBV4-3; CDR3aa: CASSQDDGRGNTIYF
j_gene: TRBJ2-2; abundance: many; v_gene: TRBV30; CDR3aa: CAWISLAGVGGELFF
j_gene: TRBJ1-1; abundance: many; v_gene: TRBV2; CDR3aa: CASKGAGRAEAFF
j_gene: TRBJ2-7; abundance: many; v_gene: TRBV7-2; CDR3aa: CASSPTSGYEQYF
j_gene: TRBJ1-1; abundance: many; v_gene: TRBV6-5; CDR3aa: CASNDNTDMNTEAFF
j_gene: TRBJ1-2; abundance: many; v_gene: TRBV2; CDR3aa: CASSGTPGADYGYTF
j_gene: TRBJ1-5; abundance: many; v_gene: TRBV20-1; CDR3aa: CSARTGSQPQHF
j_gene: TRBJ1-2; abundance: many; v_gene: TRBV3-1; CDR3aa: CASGEGALNYGYTF
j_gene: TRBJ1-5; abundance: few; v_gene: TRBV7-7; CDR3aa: CASSPTVNQPQHF
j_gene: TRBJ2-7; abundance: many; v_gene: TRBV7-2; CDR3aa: CASSTSGTGSYEQYF
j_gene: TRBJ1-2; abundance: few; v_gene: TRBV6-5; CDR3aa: CASSYSQFRGLEYGYTF
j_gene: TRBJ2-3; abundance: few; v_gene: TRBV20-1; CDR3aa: CSARDFRRADTQYF
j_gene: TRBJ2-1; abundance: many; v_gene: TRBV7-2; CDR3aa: CASSLTAGDNEQFF
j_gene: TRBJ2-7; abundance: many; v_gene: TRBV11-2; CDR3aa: CASSSNRAYEQYF
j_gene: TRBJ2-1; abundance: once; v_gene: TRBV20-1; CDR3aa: CSARDPTSGGNEQFF
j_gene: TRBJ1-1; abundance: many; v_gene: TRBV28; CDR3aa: CASSQGGAITEAFF
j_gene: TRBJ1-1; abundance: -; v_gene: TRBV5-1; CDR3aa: CASSLRDSNTEAFF
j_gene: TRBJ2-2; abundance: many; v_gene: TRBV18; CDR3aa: CASSPLGLQNTGELFF
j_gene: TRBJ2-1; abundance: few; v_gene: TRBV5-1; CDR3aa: CASSLGTVKNNEQFF
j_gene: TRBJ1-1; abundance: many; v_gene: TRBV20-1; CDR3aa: CSARDRQGLYTEAFF
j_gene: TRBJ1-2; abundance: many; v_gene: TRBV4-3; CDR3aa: CASSQDGLNYGYTF
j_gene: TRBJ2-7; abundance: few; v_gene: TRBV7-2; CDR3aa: CASSLDGGARSYEQYF
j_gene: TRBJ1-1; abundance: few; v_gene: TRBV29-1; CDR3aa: CSAVSQNTEAFF
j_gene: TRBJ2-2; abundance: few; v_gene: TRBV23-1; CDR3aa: CASVPHTGELFF
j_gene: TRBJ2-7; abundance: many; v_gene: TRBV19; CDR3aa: CASSGTGTSGSYEQYF
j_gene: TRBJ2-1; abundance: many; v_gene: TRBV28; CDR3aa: CASSHLAGGNNEQFF
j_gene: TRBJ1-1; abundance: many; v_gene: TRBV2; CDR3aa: CASRAVVEGTEAFF
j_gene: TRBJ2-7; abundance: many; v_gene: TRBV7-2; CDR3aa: CASSPLGPEPYEQYF
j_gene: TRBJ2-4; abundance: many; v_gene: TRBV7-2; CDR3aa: CASSSRLAGGRGIQYF
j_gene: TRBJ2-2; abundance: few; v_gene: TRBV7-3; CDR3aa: CSSSLTLTSGSLGELFF
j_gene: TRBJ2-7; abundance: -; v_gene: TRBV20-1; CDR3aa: CSASGGYEQYF
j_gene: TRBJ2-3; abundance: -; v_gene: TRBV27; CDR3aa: CASSLGVQTSSTDTQYF
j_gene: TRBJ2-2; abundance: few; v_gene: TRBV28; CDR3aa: CASSLGPQKAYYTGELFF
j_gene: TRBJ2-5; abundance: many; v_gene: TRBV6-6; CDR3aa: CASSYRPAYQETQYF
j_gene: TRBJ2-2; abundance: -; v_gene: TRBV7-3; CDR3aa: CASSLVAGAVAGELFF
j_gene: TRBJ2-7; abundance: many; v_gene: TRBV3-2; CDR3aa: CASFFGARLAVSYEQYF
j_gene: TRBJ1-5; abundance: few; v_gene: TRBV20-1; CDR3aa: CSASDSAGASYSNQPQHF